Listed below are T cell receptor beta chains from one sample, sequenced in a study of blood T cell repertoires in COVID-19. Some clones are missing from TCRdb's copy, which holds only in-frame ones; the method was immunoSEQ multiplex PCR. This repertoire shows about 170,000 clones, roughly 90% found once; its top ten account for roughly 4.5%. Sample: peripheral blood. The receptors derive from a man aged 18 to 29 with COVID-19, enrolled during active disease. Each CDR3 is given with its conserved first and last residue. The D gene is left open where the match is weak.

J gene: TRBJ2-2; D gene: .; V gene: TRBV29-1; CDR3 protein: CSVERTQAGELFF; CDR3 DNA: TGCAGCGTTGAACGAACTCAAGCCGGGGAGCTGTTTTTT
J gene: TRBJ1-2; D gene: .; V gene: TRBV9; CDR3 protein: CASSAAVSGGADYGYTF; CDR3 DNA: TGTGCCAGCAGCGCCGCGGTATCAGGAGGCGCTGACTATGGCTACACCTTC
J gene: TRBJ1-5; D gene: .; V gene: TRBV5-5; CDR3 protein: CASSLVGVSNQPQHF; CDR3 DNA: TGTGCCAGCAGCTTGGTCGGGGTGAGCAATCAGCCCCAGCATTTT
J gene: TRBJ1-5; D gene: .; V gene: TRBV28; CDR3 protein: CASSRLSNNQPQHF; CDR3 DNA: TGTGCCAGCAGTAGACTGTCAAACAATCAGCCCCAGCATTTT
J gene: TRBJ1-2; D gene: TRBD1; V gene: TRBV28; CDR3 protein: CASSPGGGTGGNGYTF; CDR3 DNA: TGTGCCAGCAGCCCTGGGGGGGGGACAGGGGGCAATGGCTACACCTTC
J gene: TRBJ2-2; D gene: TRBD1; V gene: TRBV30; CDR3 protein: CAWLTGTGVVGELFF; CDR3 DNA: TGTGCCTGGTTAACCGGGACAGGGGTCGTCGGGGAGCTGTTTTTT
J gene: TRBJ2-1; D gene: .; V gene: TRBV6-5; CDR3 protein: CASSTPLGHNEQFF; CDR3 DNA: TGTGCCAGCAGTACCCCGCTGGGGCACAATGAGCAGTTCTTC
J gene: TRBJ1-2; D gene: .; V gene: TRBV3-1/TRBV3-2; CDR3 protein: CASSRGVGHDYTF; CDR3 DNA: TGTGCCAGCAGCCGCGGGGTTGGACATGACTACACCTTC
J gene: TRBJ2-1; D gene: TRBD2; V gene: TRBV6-2/TRBV6-3; CDR3 protein: CASSPSGFNREQFF; CDR3 DNA: TGTGCCAGCAGCCCTAGCGGGTTTAACCGTGAGCAGTTCTTC
J gene: TRBJ2-5; D gene: TRBD1; V gene: TRBV5-1; CDR3 protein: CASSLETGGETQYF; CDR3 DNA: TGCGCCAGCAGCTTGGAAACAGGGGGGGAGACCCAGTACTTC
J gene: TRBJ1-5; D gene: TRBD1; V gene: TRBV30; CDR3 protein: CAWSDIFGTGDSNQPQHF; CDR3 DNA: TGTGCCTGGAGTGATATTTTTGGGACAGGGGACAGCAATCAGCCCCAGCATTTT